What follows are 25 T cell receptor beta chains derived from one specimen sequenced in a study of blood T cell repertoires in COVID-19. Sequencing used immunoSEQ multiplex PCR; TCRdb keeps in-frame clones, though not all of them. The sample contains under 200,000 clones, approximately 80% of which appear only once. Sequencing was done on a sample of peripheral blood. All receptors derive from a man between 60 and 70 years old with acute or convalescent COVID-19.

V usage is TRBV5-1 and J usage is TRBJ2-1, with TRBD1 matching 9 bases. Germline CDR1 and CDR2: SGHRS and YFSETQ. Trimming cost V 2 bases and J 6 bases; bases outside gene matches: 6. The CDR3 contains 15 residues. Here the CDR3 reads CASSLQGAGLNEQFF. DNA for the CDR3: TGCGCCAGCAGCTTACAGGGGGCAGGTCTCAATGAGCAGTTCTTC.

This chain links TRBV18 with TRBJ2-2; 8 positions agree with TRBD2. V shed 3 bases and J 4 bases; nucleotides not matched to a gene: 4. The germline CDR1 and CDR2 sequences are KGHSH and LQKENI. The CDR3 contains 15 residues. The CDR3 DNA sequence: TGTGCCAGCTCACCTCTCCTAGCGGGCACCGGGGAGCTGTTTTTT. Protein sequence: CASSPLLAGTGELFF.

This chain joins TRBV7-8 and TRBJ1-4; D gene uncertain. The germline V and J ends were trimmed by 1 base and 8 bases, with 11 bases remaining between them. Looked up from germline, CDR1 is SGHVS and CDR2 is FQNEAQ. The length of the CDR3 is 14 residues. CDR3 DNA: TGTGCCAGCAGCTTAGAGCGGGTCGGCGAAAAACTGTTTTTT. It encodes CASSLERVGEKLFF.

Of note for this clone: At one end, the junction sequence differs from germline, possibly due to a read error. The rearrangement links TRBV19 to TRBJ1-1; unclear D gene. Germline-derived CDR1 and CDR2 are LNHDA and SQIVND (reference sequence). The CDR3 covers 12 residues. The chain's CDR3 is CASSINTGRVLF. The CDR3 nucleotides are TGTGCCAGTAGTATAAATACCGGCCGGGTCCTCTTT.

V and J are TRBV18 and TRBJ1-5; D may be TRBD1 (6 bases). The germline gives CDR1 KGHSH, CDR2 LQKENI. V dropped 5 bases and J dropped 1 base, with 12 bases sitting between them. This CDR3 comprises 15 residues. CDR3 loop: CASSRDQGSNQPQHF. The CDR3 DNA reads TGTGCCAGCTCAAGAGACCAGGGGAGCAATCAGCCCCAGCATTTT.

This clone was seen only a few times. The V call is TRBV9, the J call TRBJ2-2; 10 bases align to TRBD2. The V and J ends lost 4 bases and 6 bases, in that order; junction bases with no gene match: 6. The CDR3 totals 15 residues. Germline V gene lookup returns CDR1 SGDLS and CDR2 YYNGEE. This chain's CDR3 is CASSFGTSAAGELFF. The CDR3 nucleotides read TGTGCCAGCAGCTTCGGGACTAGCGCGGCCGGGGAGCTGTTTTTT.

V gene TRBV6-6 combines with J gene TRBJ2-7, with D possibly being TRBD2 (5 bases). The CDR3 has 10 residues. Germline CDR1 reads MNHNY; CDR2 reads SVGAGI (reference sequence). The V end lost 8 bases, the J end lost 4 bases, and 6 bases lay between the germline ends. The CDR3 DNA is TGTGCCAGCGGGGAGTACGAGCAGTACTTC. Residues: CASGEYEQYF.

V and J are TRBV3-1 (or the pseudogene TRBV3-2) and TRBJ2-1, with 11 bases that match TRBD2. The V and J ends lost 5 bases and 5 bases, in that order; junction bases with no gene match: 11. The CDR3 has 17 residues. The germline gives CDR1 LGHDT, CDR2 YNNKEL (reference sequence). CDR3 sequence: CASSEYRLAGTNNEQFF. The CDR3 nucleotides read TGTGCCAGCAGCGAGTATCGACTAGCGGGAACCAACAATGAGCAGTTCTTC.

The count of this clone is one. This rearrangement joins TRBV18 to TRBJ1-2; TRBD1 aligns across 7 bases. Per germline, CDR1 KGHSH and CDR2 LQKENI. After removal of 6 bases from V and 8 bases from J, the junction contained 9 bases not matched to a gene. The length of the CDR3 is 13 residues. The CDR3 loop is CASSRTGEKGYTF. The DNA of the CDR3 is TGTGCCAGCTCGCGCACAGGGGAGAAGGGCTACACCTTC.

The rearrangement joins TRBV12-5 to TRBJ2-1, with D tentatively TRBD2 (6 bases). V lost 6 bases and J 4 bases, leaving 19 bases between the germline ends. The length of the CDR3 is 16 residues. Germline CDR1 reads LGHNT; CDR2 reads FRNRAP. The CDR3 bases are TGTGCTAGTGGCACGAGCCGGGAGAACCCTTACAATGAGCAGTTCTTC. Translation: CASGTSRENPYNEQFF.

V and J are TRBV5-6 and TRBJ2-2; possibly TRBD2 for D (5 bases). The CDR3 length is 15 residues. Germline V CDR1 and CDR2: SGHDT, YYEEEE. The germline V and J ends were trimmed by 1 base and 7 bases, with 14 bases remaining between them. CDR3 bases: TGTGCCAGCAGCTTGCAAGGGAGAGTGGGCGGGGAGCTGTTTTTT. Translation gives CASSLQGRVGGELFF. The full variable domain, in which reference TRBV5-6 and TRBJ2-2 provide the parts outside the CDR3, is DAGVTQSPTHLIKTRGQQVTLRCSPKSGHDTVSWYQQALGQGPQFIFQYYEEEERQRGNFPDRFSGHQFPNYSSELNVNALLLGDSALYLCASSLQGRVGGELFFGEGSRLTVL.

This clone was found once. V and J are TRBV18 and TRBJ2-5, with 10 bases that match TRBD1. Germline trimming cut 2 bases from V and 0 bases from J; bases unmatched to any gene: 6. The CDR3 covers 17 residues. CDR1 and CDR2 (germline): KGHSH, LQKENI. DNA of the CDR3: TGTGCCAGCTCACCATTATTAGGGACAGGGGACCAAGAGACCCAGTACTTC. Protein sequence: CASSPLLGTGDQETQYF.

This clone was observed once. V is TRBV7-2 and J is TRBJ2-1; weak D call: TRBD1 (5 bases). The V end was cut by 4 bases, the J end by 6 bases, with 16 bases between. Germline loops: CDR1 SGHTA, CDR2 FQGNSA. The CDR3 is 15 amino acids. The CDR3 DNA reads as TGTGCCAGCAGCTCTTCTAGGGGAAGGGGCAATGAGCAGTTCTTC. Amino acids: CASSSSRGRGNEQFF.

This clone was seen only once. The V and J genes are TRBV4-1 and TRBJ2-2, with 7 nucleotides matching TRBD2. J was trimmed by 5 bases and V by 0 bases; bases with no gene match: 6. CDR3 length equals 16 residues. CDR1 is MGHRA, CDR2 YSYEKL, per germline. The CDR3: CASSQDGLGGTGELFF. The CDR3, as DNA: TGCGCCAGCAGCCAAGATGGTCTGGGAGGGACCGGGGAGCTGTTTTTT.

J is TRBJ1-2 and V is TRBV2; D is uncertain. Germline CDR1 and CDR2: SNHLY and FYNNEI. V was cut by 6 bases and J by 2 bases, with 16 bases left in between. The CDR3 length is 15 residues. This CDR3 is CASREESGGNYGYTF. The CDR3 DNA is TGTGCCAGCAGGGAGGAATCGGGCGGAAACTATGGCTACACCTTC.

The rearrangement uses TRBV7-3 and TRBJ2-5; D is possibly TRBD2 (5 bases). Germline V lookup: CDR1 SGHTA, CDR2 FQGTGA. The CDR3 has 14 amino acids. The V end lost 4 bases, the J end lost 3 bases, and 12 bases lay between the germline ends. CDR3 nucleotides: TGTGCCAGCAGCTCCGGAGGACTTAAAGAGACCCAGTACTTC. Amino acids: CASSSGGLKETQYF.

This clone has a handful of counts. The gene calls are TRBV19 and TRBJ1-5; TRBD1 matches at 9 bases. V lost 5 bases to trimming and J lost 8 bases; unmatched junction nucleotides: 10. CDR3 length equals 15 residues. Germline CDR1 LNHDA, CDR2 SQIVND (reference sequence). The CDR3 bases are TGTGCCAGTAGTCTAAAGACAGGGGGATTTAAGCCCCAGCATTTT. The encoded protein is CASSLKTGGFKPQHF.

The chain carries TRBV19 and TRBJ1-3, with 9 positions matching TRBD1. The germline V gene has CDR1 LNHDA and CDR2 SQIVND (reference sequence). V was clipped by 6 bases and J by 1 base; unmatched bases: 13. The CDR3 extends over 18 amino acids. The CDR3 spells CASSRDRDFSSSGNTIYF. Here the CDR3 DNA reads TGTGCCAGTAGCCGGGACAGGGATTTCTCCTCGTCTGGAAACACCATATATTTT.

The gene calls are TRBV15 and TRBJ2-1, with 7 bases lining up with TRBD2. V was pared by 6 bases and J by 9 bases, with 11 bases of the junction left unmatched. Looked up from germline, CDR1 is LNHNV and CDR2 is YYDKDF (reference sequence). The CDR3 sequence is 14 residues long. The CDR3 DNA is TGTGCCACCAGTCAGCAGCGGGATAATAGTGAGCAGTTCTTC. Amino acids: CATSQQRDNSEQFF.

V gene TRBV18 combines with J gene TRBJ2-1; 7 bases line up with TRBD2. Germline V gene data show CDR1 as KGHSH and CDR2 as LQKENI. The CDR3 sequence is 14 residues long. V lost 3 bases to trimming and J lost 5 bases; unmatched junction nucleotides: 4. The CDR3 DNA reads TGTGCCAGCTCACCTGGGACTACGAACAATGAGCAGTTCTTC. It specifies CASSPGTTNNEQFF. The full variable domain, rest sourced from reference TRBV18 and TRBJ2-1, is NAGVMQNPRHLVRRRGQEARLRCSPMKGHSHVYWYRQLPEEGLKFMVYLQKENIIDESGMPKERFSAEFPKEGPSILRIQQVVRGDSAAYFCASSPGTTNNEQFFGPGTRLTVL.

The DNA for the CDR3 is TGTGCCAGCAGCTTGGCAGGGTCGGTCACTGAAGCTTTCTTT. It yields the protein CASSLAGSVTEAFF. The chain couples TRBV5-6 to TRBJ1-1; the D gene is possibly TRBD1 (5 bases). This CDR3 is built from 14 residues. Germline CDR1 is SGHDT and CDR2 is YYEEEE. V gave up 0 bases and J gave up 4 bases, with 10 bases separating them. Full variable domain (outside the CDR3, taken from reference TRBV5-6 and TRBJ1-1): DAGVTQSPTHLIKTRGQQVTLRCSPKSGHDTVSWYQQALGQGPQFIFQYYEEEERQRGNFPDRFSGHQFPNYSSELNVNALLLGDSALYLCASSLAGSVTEAFFGQGTRLTVV.

This clone occurred a few times. The chain links TRBV19 to TRBJ2-5, with a possible D match to TRBD1 (5 bases). This CDR3 is 15 amino acids long. V was cut by 1 base and J by 4 bases, with 13 bases left in between. Germline V gene lookup returns CDR1 LNHDA and CDR2 SQIVND (reference sequence). CDR3 loop: CASSIASQGLETQYF. In nucleotides, the CDR3 is TGTGCCAGTAGTATAGCTTCGCAGGGCCTAGAGACCCAGTACTTC.

The chain couples TRBV10-3 to TRBJ2-3; 10 positions match TRBD2. The ends lost 3 bases at V and 4 bases at J; junction bases unmatched: 7. The CDR3 consists of 16 residues. CDR1 ENHRY and CDR2 SYGVKD come from the germline V gene. CDR3: CAISDRASGGADTQYF. The DNA of the CDR3 is TGTGCCATCAGTGATCGGGCTAGCGGGGGTGCAGATACGCAGTATTTT.

There are a few counts of this clone. The genes are TRBV15 and TRBJ1-2; 10 bases are a match to TRBD1. Trimming removed 2 bases from V and 5 bases from J; junction bases left unmatched: 8. Germline CDR1 reads LNHNV; CDR2 reads YYDKDF (reference sequence). This CDR3 is 16 amino acids long. The CDR3 region has the DNA TGTGCCACCAGCAGACCTCCGGGACAGGGGCCATATGGCTACACCTTC. It codes for CATSRPPGQGPYGYTF.

V usage is TRBV9 and J usage is TRBJ2-3; 9 nucleotides agree with TRBD2. Per germline, CDR1 SGDLS and CDR2 YYNGEE. The CDR3 loop spans 14 amino acids. With V trimmed by 0 bases and J by 4 bases, 0 bases remained unmatched. The DNA for the CDR3 is TGTGCCAGCAGCGTAGCTAGCGGGGCAGATACGCAGTATTTT. Residues: CASSVASGADTQYF. The full variable domain, with the rest looked up from reference TRBV9 and TRBJ2-3, is DSGVTQTPKHLITATGQRVTLRCSPRSGDLSVYWYQQSLDQGLQFLIQYYNGEERAKGNILERFSAQQFPDLHSELNLSSLELGDSALYFCASSVASGADTQYFGPGTRLTVL.